The source of this T cell receptor (beta chain) is a study of beta chain features in type 1 diabetes. Concerning this clone itself: Its specificity is unknown.

Points from the study as a whole: In these data, an HLA type influence on TCRB rearrangement remained unresolved.

Germline-derived CDR1 and CDR2 are SGHDN and FVKESK. This CDR3 has 15 amino acids. Trimming removed 3 bases from V and 5 bases from J, with 13 bases in between. Expressed TCRB transcripts were sequenced because the entire RNA isolate underwent reverse transcription. Profiled with immunoSEQ multiplex PCR; TCRdb holds only in-frame clones, not every one. Of roughly 500,000 clones listed, approximately 10% are singletons. This clonotype was sampled from a woman between 18 and 29 years old in good health. The sample consisted of naive CD4+ T cells from blood. The chain joins TRBV14 to TRBJ2-2; a weak D match, TRBD1 (5 bases). CDR3 sequence (DNA): TGTGCCAGCAGCCATAGGGGAATTAGAACCGGGGAGCTGTTTTTT. Its protein product is CASSHRGIRTGELFF.